Reported below is one T cell receptor (beta chain). The data were taken from a study of T cells after yellow fever vaccination. TCRdb reprocessed the 5' RACE reads via MiXCR and lists one record per CDR3 protein. The sample has roughly 170,000 distinct CDR3 sequences; approximately 6.2% are singletons. This CDR3 has 15 amino acids. Trimming removed 2 bases from V and 7 bases from J; junction bases left unmatched: 8. The source was CD4+ T cells sorted from PBMCs, collected on the day of the first yellow fever vaccination. The chain employs TRBV23-1 and TRBJ1-5; TRBD1 agrees at 7 bases. TRBV23-1 counts as an open reading frame of uncertain function. The sequence was obtained from a man younger than 35 who received the YFV17D yellow fever vaccine. CDR3 nucleotide sequence: TGCGCCAGCAGTCAAGAGGGGGCTCTTGACCAGCCCCAGCATTTT. Translated, it gives CASSQEGALDQPQHF.